This passage covers 29 T cell receptor beta chains from one sample sequenced in a study of siplizumab effects on memory and regulatory T cells. Clones were read by immunoSEQ multiplex PCR, and TCRdb kept only the in-frame ones, dropping some. The profile shows 100,000 to 120,000 clones, roughly 92% of them singletons. The sequenced sample was CD4+ T cells sorted from blood. The receptor set was obtained from a human donor in good health.

The chain has TRBV30 and TRBJ2-5; D is unresolved. The CDR3 has 13 amino acids. CDR1 and CDR2 from the germline V gene are GTSNPN and SVGIG (reference sequence). V lost 4 bases and J lost 1, with 10 bases in between. The DNA of the CDR3 is TGTGCCTGGATTAAGGGTACCCAAGAGACCCAGTACTTC. Its protein product is CAWIKGTQETQYF.

The gene calls are TRBV6-6 and TRBJ1-2; a possible D gene is TRBD1 (5 bases). The germline CDR1 and CDR2 sequences are MNHNY and SVGAGI (reference sequence). Deletions cut 0 bases from V and 8 bases from J, with 16 bases between. This CDR3 region has 15 residues. The CDR3 nucleotides read TGTGCCAGCAGTTACTCTTGGGGGGGAAGTACAGGCTACACCTTC. It is translated as CASSYSWGGSTGYTF.

The genes are TRBV11-2 and TRBJ1-2; 7 bases are shared with TRBD1. V shed 4 bases, J shed 7 bases, and the junction held 12 bases outside the gene matches. The V gene's germline CDR1 is SGHAT and CDR2 FQNNGV. This CDR3 has 15 amino acids. The CDR3 coding sequence is TGTGCCAGCAGCTCCCTGTGGAGGGGGCAAAGTGGCTACACCTTC. It translates to CASSSLWRGQSGYTF.

The J gene is TRBJ2-2, the V gene TRBV15, with D perhaps being TRBD1 or TRBD2 (6 bases each). Germline V lookup: CDR1 LNHNV, CDR2 YYDKDF (reference sequence). The CDR3 length is 15 residues. V lost 0 bases to trimming and J lost 5 bases, with 10 bases between them. The CDR3 DNA is TGTGCCACCAGCAGAGAAGGGGGGTTGACCGGGGAGCTGTTTTTT. It encodes CATSREGGLTGELFF.

The rearrangement uses TRBV14 and TRBJ2-4; TRBD2 is a possible D gene (6 bases). The CDR3 is 13 residues long. CDR1 SGHDN and CDR2 FVKESK come from the germline V gene. Trimming took off 0 bases at V and 15 bases at J, with 15 bases between the two ends. DNA of the CDR3: TGTGCCAGCAGCCAAGAGGAGGGTCTACGAGCGTACTTC. Protein: CASSQEEGLRAYF. Using reference TRBV14 and TRBJ2-4 for the parts outside the CDR3, the full variable domain is EAGVTQFPSHSVIEKGQTVTLRCDPISGHDNLYWYRRVMGKEIKFLLHFVKESKQDESGMPNNRFLAERTGGTYSTLKVQPAELEDSGVYFCASSQEEGLRAYFGAGTRLSVL.

Only one count was recorded for this clone. The chain combines TRBV9 with TRBJ2-2, with 11 positions matching TRBD2. V was clipped by 0 bases and J by 2 bases; unmatched bases: 3. This CDR3 contains 17 residues. The germline gives CDR1 SGDLS, CDR2 YYNGEE. CDR3 residues: CASSVDLAGGNTGELFF. CDR3 in DNA: TGTGCCAGCAGCGTAGACCTAGCGGGAGGCAACACCGGGGAGCTGTTTTTT.

V gene TRBV4-1 combines with J gene TRBJ1-5; 7 bases align to TRBD1. Germline CDR1 MGHRA, CDR2 YSYEKL. The CDR3 is 19 residues long. The V and J ends lost 0 bases and 0 bases, in that order; junction bases with no gene match: 11. The chain's CDR3 is CASSQDVQGSYYSNQPQHF. CDR3 coding DNA: TGCGCCAGCAGCCAAGATGTACAGGGGTCCTACTATAGCAATCAGCCCCAGCATTTT.

This chain connects TRBV19 to TRBJ1-4, with D hard to call. V dropped 9 bases and J dropped 7 bases, with 18 bases sitting between them. The V gene's germline CDR1 is LNHDA and CDR2 SQIVND (reference sequence). This CDR3 has 14 amino acids. The CDR3 region is CASTHTGLSEKLFF. The CDR3 DNA reads TGTGCCAGCACCCACACCGGTCTTAGTGAAAAACTGTTTTTT.

V and J are TRBV7-2 and TRBJ1-1; D is uncertain. V was cut by 4 bases and J by 0 bases, with 9 bases left in between. CDR1 and CDR2 (germline): SGHTA, FQGNSA. The length of the CDR3 is 14 residues. The CDR3 sequence: CASSWTPMNTEAFF. In DNA, the CDR3 is TGTGCCAGCAGCTGGACGCCCATGAACACTGAAGCTTTCTTT.

The chain recombines TRBV2 with TRBJ1-4; no definite D call. Germline loops: CDR1 SNHLY, CDR2 FYNNEI. V was pared by 7 bases and J by 8 bases, with 14 bases between. The CDR3 is 13 residues long. CDR3 DNA sequence: TGTGCCAGCACCACCCATTTCGGAGAAAAACTGTTTTTT. This gives the protein CASTTHFGEKLFF. Full variable domain (outside the CDR3, taken from reference TRBV2 and TRBJ1-4): EPEVTQTPSHQVTQMGQEVILRCVPISNHLYFYWYRQILGQKVEFLVSFYNNEISEKSEIFDDQFSVERPDGSNFTLKIRSTKLEDSAMYFCASTTHFGEKLFFGSGTQLSVL.

This clone was seen a single time. The gene calls are TRBV5-4 and TRBJ2-7, with 7 positions matching TRBD1. Per the germline V gene, CDR1 is SGHNT and CDR2 is YYREEE (reference sequence). The CDR3 is 15 amino acids. The V and J ends lost 1 base and 2 bases, in that order; junction bases with no gene match: 6. CDR3 coding DNA: TGTGCCAGCAGCTTGCCGGGACAGTCAGCCTACGAGCAGTACTTC. Its translation is CASSLPGQSAYEQYF.

J is TRBJ2-1 and V is TRBV6-6; TRBD2 agrees at 10 bases. The CDR3 has 14 residues. V gave up 6 bases and J gave up 9 bases; unmatched junction bases: 8. Germline loops: CDR1 MNHNY, CDR2 SVGAGI (reference sequence). CDR3 loop: CASRNLAGGGEQFF. In DNA form, the CDR3 reads TGTGCCAGCAGAAATTTAGCGGGGGGCGGTGAGCAGTTCTTC.

This clone was detected only once. The V call is TRBV5-4, the J call TRBJ2-7; perhaps D is TRBD1 or TRBD2 (5 bases each). Trimming took off 3 bases at V and 0 bases at J, with 10 bases between the two ends. This CDR3 comprises 14 residues. CDR1 and CDR2 (germline): SGHNT, YYREEE (reference sequence). The CDR3 DNA reads as TGTGCCAGCAGCTGGGACGGTAGCTCCTACGAGCAGTACTTC. This codes for CASSWDGSSYEQYF.

V gene TRBV11-3 combines with J gene TRBJ2-5; TRBD2 aligns across 8 bases. Trimming took 5 bases from V and 4 from J; bases not matched to a gene: 9. CDR1 and CDR2 (germline): SGHNT, YENEEA. CDR3 size: 15 residues. This CDR3 reads CASSQAGVLGETQYF. The CDR3 bases are TGTGCCAGCAGCCAAGCGGGAGTGCTGGGAGAGACCCAGTACTTC.

The gene calls are TRBV19 and TRBJ1-5, with 7 bases identical to TRBD1. This CDR3 has 14 residues. V shed 4 bases and J 6 bases; nucleotides not matched to a gene: 6. The germline V gene encodes CDR1 LNHDA and CDR2 SQIVND (reference sequence). CDR3 sequence reads: CASSTTGESQPQHF. The CDR3 DNA follows: TGTGCCAGTAGTACCACAGGGGAGAGTCAGCCCCAGCATTTT.

This chain joins TRBV11-2 and TRBJ1-1, with D possibly being TRBD1 (5 bases). CDR3 length: 13 residues. Germline V gene sequence: CDR1 SGHAT, CDR2 FQNNGV. V shed 10 bases and J shed 2 bases, with 14 bases lying between them. CDR3 nucleotide sequence: TGTGCCACCCAAAATCAGGGAAACACTGAAGCTTTCTTT. It is translated as CATQNQGNTEAFF. Full variable domain (outside the CDR3, taken from reference TRBV11-2 and TRBJ1-1): EAGVAQSPRYKIIEKRQSVAFWCNPISGHATLYWYQQILGQGPKLLIQFQNNGVVDDSQLPKDRFSAERLKGVDSTLKIQPAKLEDSAVYLCATQNQGNTEAFFGQGTRLTVV.

The rearrangement links TRBV19 to TRBJ1-5; possibly TRBD1 for D (5 bases). The CDR3 extends over 15 amino acids. V was pared by 3 bases and J by 2 bases, with 11 bases between. CDR1 is LNHDA and CDR2 is SQIVND in the germline V gene (reference sequence). The CDR3 protein is CASSMKGMGNQPQHF. The CDR3 DNA reads TGTGCCAGTAGTATGAAGGGGATGGGCAATCAGCCCCAGCATTTT. Filled out from reference TRBV19 and TRBJ1-5, the complete variable domain reads DGGITQSPKYLFRKEGQNVTLSCEQNLNHDAMYWYRQDPGQGLRLIYYSQIVNDFQKGDIAEGYSVSREKKESFPLTVTSAQKNPTAFYLCASSMKGMGNQPQHFGDGTRLSIL.

This clone has a single count. The genes are TRBV7-2 and TRBJ2-7; 15 positions match TRBD2. CDR3 length: 16 residues. The V gene end was trimmed by 5 bases and the J gene end by 7 bases; junction bases not matched to a gene: 9. Germline loops: CDR1 SGHTA, CDR2 FQGNSA. CDR3 sequence (DNA): TGTGCCAGCAGCGTCTCCGGGACTAGCGGGAGGTTGGAGCAGTACTTC. It yields the protein CASSVSGTSGRLEQYF.

This clone was detected a few times. The chain couples TRBV2 to TRBJ1-5; TRBD1 matches at 9 bases. Germline V CDR1 and CDR2: SNHLY, FYNNEI. The V segment lost 7 bases and the J segment 7 bases; nucleotides outside the gene matches: 11. CDR3 length: 15 residues. The CDR3 region is CASKGQGSESQPQHF. The CDR3 coding sequence is TGTGCCAGCAAAGGACAGGGGTCTGAGAGCCAGCCCCAGCATTTT.

V usage is TRBV2 and J usage is TRBJ2-1; no clear D gene. CDR3 size: 12 residues. Trimming took off 4 bases at V and 6 bases at J, with 7 bases between the two ends. From germline, CDR1 is SNHLY and CDR2 FYNNEI. The CDR3 region has the DNA TGTGCCAGCAGTGTATGGGCCAATGAGCAGTTCTTC. Encoded protein: CASSVWANEQFF.

V usage is TRBV11-2 and J usage is TRBJ2-2; tentative D call: TRBD1 (6 bases). CDR3 length: 14 residues. Germline V gene lookup returns CDR1 SGHAT and CDR2 FQNNGV. Trimming stripped 4 bases from V and 3 bases from J, with 9 bases between. The CDR3 loop reads CASSYNRDTGELFF. The CDR3 nucleotides are TGTGCCAGCAGCTATAACAGGGACACCGGGGAGCTGTTTTTT.

The J gene is TRBJ2-2, the V gene TRBV6-4, with D unclear. V was trimmed by 5 bases and J by 5 bases, leaving 9 bases between them. Germline V lookup: CDR1 MRHNA, CDR2 SNTAGT. The CDR3 totals 13 residues. The CDR3 loop reads CASSPLPTGELFF. CDR3 nucleotide sequence: TGTGCCAGCAGTCCCCTGCCTACCGGGGAGCTGTTTTTT.

This chain connects TRBV18 to TRBJ1-3, with D unclear. V was trimmed by 3 bases and J by 0 bases, leaving 9 bases between them. The CDR3 spans 15 residues. Germline V gene sequence: CDR1 KGHSH, CDR2 LQKENI. The CDR3 coding sequence is TGTGCCAGCTCACCTTCCGTAGACTCTGGAAACACCATATATTTT. It translates to CASSPSVDSGNTIYF.

CDR3 sequence: CASSSSGPANTGELFF. CDR3 coding DNA: TGTGCCAGCAGCTCCTCGGGCCCAGCGAACACCGGGGAGCTGTTTTTT. V usage is TRBV7-3 and J usage is TRBJ2-2; D is unresolved. Per the germline V gene, CDR1 is SGHTA and CDR2 is FQGTGA. Trimming pared 4 bases from V and 0 bases from J, leaving 12 bases between. This CDR3 is 16 amino acids long.

With respect to this clone: The same CDR3 arises from other DNA sequences in this sample as well. This chain uses TRBV12-5 with TRBJ1-1; no clear D gene. Germline V gives CDR1 LGHNT, CDR2 FRNRAP. CDR3 length: 13 residues. V was trimmed by 6 bases and J by 3 bases, leaving 11 bases between them. DNA for the CDR3: TGTGCTAGTGGACCCGGATGGGACACTGAAGCTTTCTTT. This codes for CASGPGWDTEAFF.

The chain couples TRBV18 to TRBJ2-6; D gene uncertain. Trimming took 1 base from V and 4 from J, leaving 8 bases between them. This CDR3 spans 15 amino acids. Looked up from germline, CDR1 is KGHSH and CDR2 is LQKENI. CDR3 nucleotide sequence: TGTGCCAGCTCACCACTAAGTGCCGGGGCCAACGTCCTGACTTTC. Protein product: CASSPLSAGANVLTF.

The chain uses TRBV19 and TRBJ1-5, with 9 bases that match TRBD1. Germline values: CDR1 LNHDA, CDR2 SQIVND (reference sequence). The V and J ends lost 4 bases and 6 bases, in that order; junction bases with no gene match: 16. The CDR3 consists of 18 residues. The CDR3 region is CASSTSTGGLTLSQPQHF. The DNA for the CDR3 is TGTGCCAGTAGTACGTCAACAGGGGGCCTCACATTATCTCAGCCCCAGCATTTT.

The rearrangement uses TRBV5-1 and TRBJ1-6; 9 nucleotides agree with TRBD1. With V trimmed by 4 bases and J by 10 bases, 12 bases remained unmatched. The CDR3 is 16 amino acids. Germline assignment: CDR1 SGHRS and CDR2 YFSETQ. CDR3 loop: CASSPGTGRRGSPLHF. Written as DNA, the CDR3 is TGCGCCAGCAGCCCCGGGACAGGGAGGCGGGGATCACCCCTCCACTTT.

This clone came up once. The gene calls are TRBV19 and TRBJ1-2; D gene unclear. There are 13 residues in the CDR3. Germline CDR1 LNHDA, CDR2 SQIVND (reference sequence). Trimming shortened V by 8 bases and J by 4 bases, and 14 bases separated the two germline ends. The CDR3 DNA reads as TGTGCCAGTCAGACTGGTGCGTTCTATGGCTACACCTTC. Its protein product is CASQTGAFYGYTF.